This is a list of T cell receptor beta chains from one sample in a study of shared T cell receptors in the human thymus. TCRdb's copy holds only in-frame clones and misses some; the assay was immunoSEQ multiplex PCR. The sample includes some 720,000 clones, roughly 90% of them seen just once. This sample was also put to use in a study of human thymus T cells.

The sequencing input was thymocytes. These receptors were taken from a boy under two years old with a congenital heart defect. Each CDR3 is given with its conserved first and last residue. The D gene is left open where the match is weak. A clone size is listed for some rows: how often the clone was seen (once, few, many), or a class if it is expanded.

TRBJ1-2,16,-,TRBV5-6,TRBD1,TGTGCCAGCAGCTTACCGGGACAGGGGCTTAGCTATGGCTACACCTTC,CASSLPGQGLSYGYTF
TRBJ2-1,13,-,TRBV25-1,TRBD1,TGTGCCAGCTCGGACAGGGAGTACAATGAGCAGTTCTTC,CASSDREYNEQFF
TRBJ2-3,12,once,TRBV28,-,TGTGCCAGCAGTTACAGGGCAGATACGCAGTATTTT,CASSYRADTQYF
TRBJ1-4,15,-,TRBV18,TRBD1,TGTGCCAGCTCACCACGGCAGGACAGGCTTGAAAAACTGTTTTTT,CASSPRQDRLEKLFF
TRBJ2-7,16,-,TRBV6-4,TRBD2,TGTGCCAGCAGTGACTTTGGGGAGCGGGATCCCTACGAGCAGTACTTC,CASSDFGERDPYEQYF
TRBJ1-5,14,-,TRBV5-5,-,TGTGCCAGCAGCTTGACAGCGGCACCACAGCCCCAGCATTTT,CASSLTAAPQPQHF
TRBJ1-4,13,-,TRBV19,-,TGTGCCAGTAGTTTAGGGGCAGATGAAAAACTGTTTTTT,CASSLGADEKLFF
TRBJ1-5,16,-,TRBV19,TRBD1,TGTGCCAGTAGTAGGGGGGACAGGGGATCCAATCAGCCCCAGCATTTT,CASSRGDRGSNQPQHF
TRBJ2-1,20,-,TRBV5-1,TRBD2,TGCGCCAGCAGCCCTCGAGGGGGGACTAGCGGGAGAGTCGGCTACAATGAGCAGTTCTTC,CASSPRGGTSGRVGYNEQFF
TRBJ2-2,15,-,TRBV6-1,TRBD1,TGTGCCAGCAGAGCCGACAGGGGGTCGGCCGGGGAGCTGTTTTTT,CASRADRGSAGELFF
TRBJ2-1,19,-,TRBV7-9,-,TGTGCCAGCAGCTTAGTCGGTCTAGCCCGAGGGAGGACCTACAATGAGCAGTTCTTC,CASSLVGLARGRTYNEQFF
TRBJ2-3,19,-,TRBV10-3,TRBD2,TGTGCCATCAGTGACCCCGCCGGGCGGGAGGGAGTAAGGTCAGATACGCAGTATTTT,CAISDPAGREGVRSDTQYF
TRBJ1-5,12,-,TRBV6-5,-,TGTGCCAGCAGTCCCCCGGGGCAGCCCCAGCATTTT,CASSPPGQPQHF
TRBJ2-7,15,few,TRBV6-1,TRBD1,TGTGCCAGCAGGAAGGGGGACAGGGTATCCTACGAGCAGTACTTC,CASRKGDRVSYEQYF
TRBJ2-2,14,-,TRBV28,-,TGTGCCAGCAGGTCCCTCTCGAACACCGGGGAGCTGTTTTTT,CASRSLSNTGELFF
TRBJ1-5,14,-,TRBV6-5,-,TGTGCCAGCAGTTACTTCGCAGGGGCACAGCCCCAGCATTTT,CASSYFAGAQPQHF
TRBJ2-5,14,-,TRBV30,TRBD2,TGTGCCTGGAGTCCCGGGACTAGCCTAGGGACCCAGTACTTC,CAWSPGTSLGTQYF
TRBJ1-1,17,-,TRBV7-3,-,TGTGCCAGCAGCTTAAAGGCACCGGACAGCTTGAACACTGAAGCTTTCTTT,CASSLKAPDSLNTEAFF
TRBJ2-2,15,-,TRBV2,TRBD2,TGTGCCGGGAGGGAGACTAGCGTTTACACCGGGGAGCTGTTTTTT,CAGRETSVYTGELFF
TRBJ2-3,20,-,TRBV28,-,TGTGCCAGCAGTCCCCTCTATGGCGTTAGCGGAAGAACTAGCACAGATACGCAGTATTTT,CASSPLYGVSGRTSTDTQYF
TRBJ1-2,13,few,TRBV5-6,-,TGTGCCAGCACTTTCGAGGAAGACTATGGCTACACCTTC,CASTFEEDYGYTF
TRBJ2-3,16,-,TRBV11-2,-,TGTGCCAGCAGCTTAGCGAAGCCCTTGAACACAGATACGCAGTATTTT,CASSLAKPLNTDTQYF
TRBJ2-7,15,-,TRBV4-2,TRBD2,TGTGCCAGCAGCCAAGAGGGACTACCTCGCTACGAGCAGTACTTC,CASSQEGLPRYEQYF
TRBJ2-7,13,-,TRBV11-3,TRBD1,TGTGCCAGCAGCTGGGACAGGGGAGACGAGCAGTACTTC,CASSWDRGDEQYF
TRBJ2-2,18,-,TRBV4-3,TRBD2,TGCGCCAGCAGCCTATGGAAAGACGGGAGGGCGAACACCGGGGAGCTGTTTTTT,CASSLWKDGRANTGELFF
TRBJ1-2,14,-,TRBV5-4,-,TGTGCCAGCAGCTTCGTCAGGGCGTTGGATGGCTACACCTTC,CASSFVRALDGYTF
TRBJ2-3,18,-,TRBV6-4,TRBD2,TGTGCCAGCAGTGACACCGAGCGGGAAAGGAACTGCACAGATACGCAGTATTTT,CASSDTERERNCTDTQYF
TRBJ2-1,11,-,TRBV6-1,-,TGTGCCAGCAGCACCGGGACAGAGCAGTTCTTC,CASSTGTEQFF
TRBJ1-1,14,-,TRBV10-3,-,TGTGCCATCAGTGACCCTTCGGGGAACACTGAAGCTTTCTTT,CAISDPSGNTEAFF
TRBJ2-5,16,-,TRBV19,TRBD2,TGTGCCAGTAGCCCCAAGGGAGCGGGAGAAAGGGAGACCCAGTACTTC,CASSPKGAGERETQYF
TRBJ1-2,14,once,TRBV9,TRBD1,TGTGCCAGCAGCGCTTTCGGGACAGCCTATGGCTACACCTTC,CASSAFGTAYGYTF
TRBJ2-1,16,-,TRBV4-1,TRBD2,TGCGCCAGCAGCCCTAGGACTAGCGGGAGGTACAATGAGCAGTTCTTC,CASSPRTSGRYNEQFF
TRBJ2-3,18,-,TRBV12-5,-,TGTGCTAGTGGCCCTAACTCGCCGAGCCCTCTAAGCACAGATACGCAGTATTTT,CASGPNSPSPLSTDTQYF
TRBJ2-2,17,-,TRBV25-1,-,TGTGCCAGCAGTGATACCCTAACGCCAGGGGAAACCGGGGAGCTGTTTTTT,CASSDTLTPGETGELFF
TRBJ2-1,16,-,TRBV11-2,TRBD2,TGTGCCAGCAGCTTAGGGTCGGGAGGGAAGTCGAATGAGCAGTTCTTC,CASSLGSGGKSNEQFF
TRBJ1-6,16,once,TRBV27,-,TGTGCCAGCAGCCCCAAAATGGGAGCCTCGGGTATGACCCTCCACTTT,CASSPKMGASGMTLHF
TRBJ1-2,15,-,TRBV5-6,TRBD1,TGTGCCAGCAGCTTACGGGACAGGGAGAACTATGGCTACACCTTC,CASSLRDRENYGYTF
TRBJ2-1,13,-,TRBV18,TRBD2,TGTGCCAGCTCAGCGCGGACTAGAAATGAGCAGTTCTTC,CASSARTRNEQFF
TRBJ2-2,12,-,TRBV14,-,TGTGCCAGCAGCCTTCCAACCGGGGAGCTGTTTTTT,CASSLPTGELFF
TRBJ2-5,17,-,TRBV11-2,TRBD2,TGTGCCAGCAGCTTCCCGAGGCTAGCGGGAGGGCCGGAGACCCAGTACTTC,CASSFPRLAGGPETQYF
TRBJ2-5,15,-,TRBV6-5,-,TGTGCCAGCAGAACCCCTGCCGGGATTGGAGAGACCCAGTACTTC,CASRTPAGIGETQYF
TRBJ1-1,11,-,TRBV28,-,TGTGCCAGCATTCACCCGACGGGGGCTTTCTTT,CASIHPTGAFF
TRBJ2-2,15,-,TRBV7-9,-,TGTGCCAGCAGGAAATGGGGCAGGAACACCGGGGAGCTGTTTTTT,CASRKWGRNTGELFF
TRBJ2-7,15,-,TRBV28,TRBD2,TGTGCCAGCAGTCATAGACGGGAGGGAGCCTACGAGCAGTACTTC,CASSHRREGAYEQYF
TRBJ2-3,16,-,TRBV28,TRBD2,TGTGCCAGCAGTCTAGATAGGACTAGGGGCACAGATACGCAGTATTTT,CASSLDRTRGTDTQYF
TRBJ1-1,15,-,TRBV9,-,TGTGCCAGCAGCCGGGGAGGCTGGGGGAACACTGAAGCTTTCTTT,CASSRGGWGNTEAFF
TRBJ1-2,15,-,TRBV19,-,TGTGCCAGTAGTATAGGACCCGGGGGGCCAAAAGGCTACACCTTC,CASSIGPGGPKGYTF
TRBJ1-2,13,-,TRBV4-1,TRBD1,TGCGCCAGCAGCCCCCGGGACAGGGACGGCTACACCTTC,CASSPRDRDGYTF
TRBJ2-2,19,-,TRBV7-2,TRBD2,TGTGCCAGCAGCTTAGGTCAAGCGGGAGGGCCGAAGGGGACCGGGGAGCTGTTTTTT,CASSLGQAGGPKGTGELFF
TRBJ2-7,15,-,TRBV4-2,TRBD1,TGTGCCAGCAGCCAAGTCGCGGGACAGGGTGGCGAGCAGTACTTC,CASSQVAGQGGEQYF
TRBJ2-2,16,-,TRBV6-6,-,TGTGCCAGCAGTTACTCGACTAGAAGGGAGGCCGGGGAGCTGTTTTTT,CASSYSTRREAGELFF
TRBJ2-4,17,-,TRBV27,-,TGTGCCAGCAGCAGACAGGTGGCCCCGGGGACCAAAAACATTCAGTACTTC,CASSRQVAPGTKNIQYF
TRBJ1-1,15,-,TRBV14,TRBD1,TGTGCCAGCAGCCAGGCCGGGACAGCGAACACTGAAGCTTTCTTT,CASSQAGTANTEAFF